This TCR beta chain was sequenced for a study of shared clonotypes between healthy human individuals. An approximately 200 ng quantity of DNA, 30,000 to 35,000 T cell genomes, went into the sorted-subset replicate PCRs. The table came from immunoSEQ multiplex PCR; TCRdb's copy has only in-frame clones and leaves some out. Seen here are just over 2,000,000 clones, approximately 94% observed once, and the top ten hold 1.1%. The junction had 8 bases not matched to a gene; V was cut back by 4 bases and J by 1 base. The CDR3 runs to 15 residues. Germline CDR1 and CDR2: SGHRS and YFSETQ. Study results and limitations: The naive CD4 repertoires of several donors were compared, and approximately 5% of clonotypes were shared. Compared with clonotypes that all four donors shared, non-shared clonotypes had lower generation probabilities.

Concerning this clone: Its antigen remains unidentified.

The naive CD8 subset, CD45RO-negative cells positively selected for CCR7, excluded terminally differentiated effector memory CD45RA+ cells. The rearrangement links TRBV5-1 to TRBJ2-7; TRBD2 aligns across 7 bases. The sample was naive CD8+ T cells sorted from blood. The TCR sequence derives from a man between 18 and 29 years old in good health. The CDR3 here is CASSLISGDSYEQYF. The CDR3 DNA sequence: TGCGCCAGCAGCCTCATAAGCGGGGATTCCTACGAGCAGTACTTC.